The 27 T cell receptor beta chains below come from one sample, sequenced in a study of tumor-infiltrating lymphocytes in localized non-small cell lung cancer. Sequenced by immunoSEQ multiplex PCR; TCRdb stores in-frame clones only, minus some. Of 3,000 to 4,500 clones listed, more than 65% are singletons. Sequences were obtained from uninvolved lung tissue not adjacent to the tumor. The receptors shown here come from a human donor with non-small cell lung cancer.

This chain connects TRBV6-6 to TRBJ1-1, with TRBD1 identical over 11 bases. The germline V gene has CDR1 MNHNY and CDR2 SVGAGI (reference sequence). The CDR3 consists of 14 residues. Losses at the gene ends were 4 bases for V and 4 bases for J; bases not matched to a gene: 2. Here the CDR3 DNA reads TGTGCCAGCAGTTCGGGACAGGGGGTCACTGAAGCTTTCTTT. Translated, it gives CASSSGQGVTEAFF.

The CDR3 coding sequence is TGTGCCTGGAGTGCTGTGGGGGGTGAGCAGTTCTTC. Translation gives CAWSAVGGEQFF. The chain is built from TRBV30 and TRBJ2-1, with TRBD2 as a possible D gene (6 bases). V lost 1 base and J lost 9, with 10 bases in between. The CDR3 runs 12 residues. Germline CDR1 is GTSNPN and CDR2 is SVGIG (reference sequence).

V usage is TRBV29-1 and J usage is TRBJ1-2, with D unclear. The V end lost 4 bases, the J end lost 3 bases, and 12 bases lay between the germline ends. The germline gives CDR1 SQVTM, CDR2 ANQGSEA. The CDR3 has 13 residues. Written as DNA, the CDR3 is TGCAGCGTTGTAAACCAAAGGGACTATGGCTACACCTTC. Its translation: CSVVNQRDYGYTF.

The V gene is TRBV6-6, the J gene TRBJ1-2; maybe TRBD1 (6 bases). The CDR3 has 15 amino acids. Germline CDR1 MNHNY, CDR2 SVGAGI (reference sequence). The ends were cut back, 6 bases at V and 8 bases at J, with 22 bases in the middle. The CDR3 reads CASSYGSPGAQGYTF. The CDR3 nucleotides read TGTGCCAGCAGCTACGGGTCCCCGGGGGCGCAGGGCTACACCTTC.

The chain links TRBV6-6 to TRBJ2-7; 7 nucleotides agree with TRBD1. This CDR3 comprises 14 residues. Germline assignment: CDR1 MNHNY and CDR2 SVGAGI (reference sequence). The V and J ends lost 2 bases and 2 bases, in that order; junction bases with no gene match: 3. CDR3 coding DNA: TGTGCCAGCAGTTACGGGACAGCTACCTACGAGCAGTACTTC. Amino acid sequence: CASSYGTATYEQYF.

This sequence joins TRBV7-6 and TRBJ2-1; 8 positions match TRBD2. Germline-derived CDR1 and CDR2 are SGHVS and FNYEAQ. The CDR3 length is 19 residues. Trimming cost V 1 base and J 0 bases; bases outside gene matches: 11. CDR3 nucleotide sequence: TGTGCCAGCAGCTTAGATGGCCATGGCGGGAGGCTCTCCTACAATGAGCAGTTCTTC. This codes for CASSLDGHGGRLSYNEQFF.

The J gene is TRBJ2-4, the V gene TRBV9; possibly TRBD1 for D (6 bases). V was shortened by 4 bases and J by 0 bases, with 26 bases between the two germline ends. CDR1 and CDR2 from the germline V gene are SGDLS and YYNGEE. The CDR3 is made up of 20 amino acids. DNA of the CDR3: TGTGCCAGCAGCCCAGACGGAACCGGGACACCACTCCTAGCCAAAAACATTCAGTACTTC. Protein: CASSPDGTGTPLLAKNIQYF.

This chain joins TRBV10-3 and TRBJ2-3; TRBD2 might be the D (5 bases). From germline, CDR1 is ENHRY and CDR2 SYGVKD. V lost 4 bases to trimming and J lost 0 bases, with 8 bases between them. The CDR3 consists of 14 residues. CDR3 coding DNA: TGTGCCATCAGTGCTCGGGATAGCACAGATACGCAGTATTTT. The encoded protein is CAISARDSTDTQYF.

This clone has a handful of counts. DNA for the CDR3: TGCGCCAGCAGCTTGGTCTCAGGAATCACCCTCTTCTATGGCTACACCTTC. Amino acids: CASSLVSGITLFYGYTF. The chain is built from TRBV5-1 and TRBJ1-2; D is unclear. Germline V lookup: CDR1 SGHRS, CDR2 YFSETQ. The CDR3 is made up of 17 amino acids. The V end lost 0 bases, the J end lost 4 bases, and 19 bases lay between the germline ends.

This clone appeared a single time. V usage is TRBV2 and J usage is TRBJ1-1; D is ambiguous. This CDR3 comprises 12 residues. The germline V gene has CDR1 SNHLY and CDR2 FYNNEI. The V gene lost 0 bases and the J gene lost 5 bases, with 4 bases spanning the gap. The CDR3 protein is CASSEARTEAFF. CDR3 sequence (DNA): TGTGCCAGCAGTGAAGCGAGGACTGAAGCTTTCTTT. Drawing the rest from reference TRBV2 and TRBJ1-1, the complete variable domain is EPEVTQTPSHQVTQMGQEVILRCVPISNHLYFYWYRQILGQKVEFLVSFYNNEISEKSEIFDDQFSVERPDGSNFTLKIRSTKLEDSAMYFCASSEARTEAFFGQGTRLTVV.

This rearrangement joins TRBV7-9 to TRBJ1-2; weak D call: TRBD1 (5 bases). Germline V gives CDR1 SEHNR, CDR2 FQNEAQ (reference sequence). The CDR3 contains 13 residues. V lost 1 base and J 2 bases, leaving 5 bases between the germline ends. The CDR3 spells CASSLEGNYGYTF. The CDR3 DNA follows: TGTGCCAGCAGCTTAGAGGGGAACTATGGCTACACCTTC. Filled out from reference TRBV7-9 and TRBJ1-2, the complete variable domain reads DTGVSQNPRHKITKRGQNVTFRCDPISEHNRLYWYRQTLGQGPEFLTYFQNEAQLEKSRLLSDRFSAERPKGSFSTLEIQRTEQGDSAMYLCASSLEGNYGYTFGSGTRLTVV.

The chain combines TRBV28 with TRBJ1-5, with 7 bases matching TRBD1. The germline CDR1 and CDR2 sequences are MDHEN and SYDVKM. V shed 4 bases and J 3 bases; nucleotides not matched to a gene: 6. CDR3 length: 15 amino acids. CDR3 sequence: CASSWDRAYNQPQHF. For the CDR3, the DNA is TGTGCCAGCAGTTGGGACAGAGCGTACAATCAGCCCCAGCATTTT.

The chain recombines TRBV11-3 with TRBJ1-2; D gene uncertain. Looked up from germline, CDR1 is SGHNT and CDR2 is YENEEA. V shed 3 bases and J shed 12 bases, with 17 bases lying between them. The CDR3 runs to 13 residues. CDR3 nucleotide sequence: TGTGCCAGCAGCTTTTCCGGTTCTATGTTGGACACCTTC. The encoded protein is CASSFSGSMLDTF.

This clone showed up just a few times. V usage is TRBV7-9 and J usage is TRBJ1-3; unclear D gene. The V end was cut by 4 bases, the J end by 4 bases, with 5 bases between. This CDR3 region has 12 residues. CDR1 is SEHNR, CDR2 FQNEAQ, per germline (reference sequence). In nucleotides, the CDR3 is TGTGCCAGCAGCTGGGAGGGAAACACCATATATTTT. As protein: CASSWEGNTIYF.

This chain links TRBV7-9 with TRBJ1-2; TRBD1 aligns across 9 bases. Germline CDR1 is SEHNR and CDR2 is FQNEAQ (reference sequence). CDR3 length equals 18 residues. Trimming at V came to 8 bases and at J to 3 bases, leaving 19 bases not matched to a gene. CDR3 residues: CASESLKNGQGLDYGYTF. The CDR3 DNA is TGTGCCAGCGAATCCCTTAAGAACGGACAGGGGTTAGACTATGGCTACACCTTC. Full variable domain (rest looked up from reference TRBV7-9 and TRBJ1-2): DTGVSQNPRHKITKRGQNVTFRCDPISEHNRLYWYRQTLGQGPEFLTYFQNEAQLEKSRLLSDRFSAERPKGSFSTLEIQRTEQGDSAMYLCASESLKNGQGLDYGYTFGSGTRLTVV.

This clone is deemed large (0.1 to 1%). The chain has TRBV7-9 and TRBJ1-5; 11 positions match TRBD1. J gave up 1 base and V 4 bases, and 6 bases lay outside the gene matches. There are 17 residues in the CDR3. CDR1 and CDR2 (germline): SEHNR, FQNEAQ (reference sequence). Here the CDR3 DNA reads TGTGCCAGCAGCTCGGACAGGGGGCGCGTGAGCAATCAGCCCCAGCATTTT. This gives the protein CASSSDRGRVSNQPQHF.

The CDR3 reads CASSSGQGNTGELFF. CDR3 DNA sequence: TGTGCCAGCAGTTCTGGACAGGGAAACACCGGGGAGCTGTTTTTT. The J gene is TRBJ2-2, the V gene TRBV5-6; 8 bases agree with TRBD1. This CDR3 has 15 residues. Germline loops: CDR1 SGHDT, CDR2 YYEEEE. With V trimmed by 5 bases and J by 2 bases, 5 bases remained unmatched.

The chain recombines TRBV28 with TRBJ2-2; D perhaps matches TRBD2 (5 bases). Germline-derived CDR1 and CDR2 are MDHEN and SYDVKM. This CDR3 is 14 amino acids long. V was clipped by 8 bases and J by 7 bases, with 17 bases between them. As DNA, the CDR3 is TGTGCCAGCCAGTATCCCACCGCGGGCGGGGAGCTGTTTTTT. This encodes CASQYPTAGGELFF.

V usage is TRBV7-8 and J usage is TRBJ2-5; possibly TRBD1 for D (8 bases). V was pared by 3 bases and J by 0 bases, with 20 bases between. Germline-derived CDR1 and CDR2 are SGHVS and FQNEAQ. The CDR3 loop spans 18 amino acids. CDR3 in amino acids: CASSFQGGTGFYQETQYF. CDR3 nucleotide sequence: TGTGCCAGCAGCTTCCAGGGGGGGACAGGTTTTTACCAAGAGACCCAGTACTTC. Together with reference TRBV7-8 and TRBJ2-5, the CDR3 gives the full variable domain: GAGVSQSPRYKVAKRGQDVALRCDPISGHVSLFWYQQALGQGPEFLTYFQNEAQLDKSGLPSDRFFAERPEGSVSTLKIQRTQQEDSAVYLCASSFQGGTGFYQETQYFGPGTRLLVL.

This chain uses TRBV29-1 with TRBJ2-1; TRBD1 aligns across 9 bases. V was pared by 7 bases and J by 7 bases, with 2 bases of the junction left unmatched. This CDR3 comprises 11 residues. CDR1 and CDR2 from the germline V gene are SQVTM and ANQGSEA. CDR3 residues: CSGGTGNEQFF. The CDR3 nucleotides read TGCAGCGGCGGGACAGGGAATGAGCAGTTCTTC.

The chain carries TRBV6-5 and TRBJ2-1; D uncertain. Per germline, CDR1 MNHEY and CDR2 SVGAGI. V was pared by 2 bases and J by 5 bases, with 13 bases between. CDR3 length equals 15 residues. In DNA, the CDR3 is TGTGCCAGCAGTTACGGGCGAACTGGGCACAATGAGCAGTTCTTC. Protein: CASSYGRTGHNEQFF.

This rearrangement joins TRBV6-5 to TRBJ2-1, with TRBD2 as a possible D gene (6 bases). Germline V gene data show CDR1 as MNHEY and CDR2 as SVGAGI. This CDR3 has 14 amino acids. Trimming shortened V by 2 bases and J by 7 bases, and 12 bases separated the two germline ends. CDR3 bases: TGTGCCAGCAGTTACGTCGGTGGGGGGAATGAGCAGTTCTTC. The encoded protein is CASSYVGGGNEQFF.

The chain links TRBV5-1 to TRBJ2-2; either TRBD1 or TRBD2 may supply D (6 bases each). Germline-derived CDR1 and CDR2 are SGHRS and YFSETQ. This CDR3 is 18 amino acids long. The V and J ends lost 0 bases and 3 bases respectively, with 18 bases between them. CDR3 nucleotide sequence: TGCGCCAGCAGCTTGGGGCGAGGGGGGTCCCCCGACACCGGGGAGCTGTTTTTT. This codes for CASSLGRGGSPDTGELFF.

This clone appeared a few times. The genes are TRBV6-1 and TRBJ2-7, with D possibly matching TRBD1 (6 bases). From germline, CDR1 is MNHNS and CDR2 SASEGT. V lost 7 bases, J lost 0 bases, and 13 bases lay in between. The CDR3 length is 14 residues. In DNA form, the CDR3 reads TGTGCCAGCAAGGGGGTCCCTAGCTCCTACGAGCAGTACTTC. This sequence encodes CASKGVPSSYEQYF.

CDR3 sequence reads: CACIRTSSYNEQFF. CDR3 nucleotides: TGTGCCTGCATCCGGACTAGCTCCTACAATGAGCAGTTCTTC. J is TRBJ2-1 and V is TRBV30, with TRBD2 matching 7 bases. V was pared by 6 bases and J by 0 bases, with 5 bases of the junction left unmatched. There are 14 residues in the CDR3. Per the germline V gene, CDR1 is GTSNPN and CDR2 is SVGIG (reference sequence). The full variable domain, its missing parts supplied by reference TRBV30 and TRBJ2-1, is SQTIHQWPATLVQPVGSPLSLECTVEGTSNPNLYWYRQAAGRGLQLLFYSVGIGQISSEVPQNLSASRPQDRQFILSSKKLLLSDSGFYLCACIRTSSYNEQFFGPGTRLTVL.

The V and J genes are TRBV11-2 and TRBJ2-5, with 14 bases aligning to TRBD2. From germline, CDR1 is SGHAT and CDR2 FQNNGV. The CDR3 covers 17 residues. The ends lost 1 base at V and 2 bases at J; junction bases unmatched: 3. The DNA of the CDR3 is TGTGCCAGCAGCTTAGGGACTAGCGGGGGGTTTCAAGAGACCCAGTACTTC. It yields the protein CASSLGTSGGFQETQYF.

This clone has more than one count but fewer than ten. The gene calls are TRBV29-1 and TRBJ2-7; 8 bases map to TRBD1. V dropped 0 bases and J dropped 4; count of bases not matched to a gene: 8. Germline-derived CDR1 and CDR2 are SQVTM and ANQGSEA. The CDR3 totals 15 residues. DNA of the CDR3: TGCAGCGTTGAAGAAGAGGAACAGGGGGAATACGAGCAGTACTTC. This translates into CSVEEEEQGEYEQYF.